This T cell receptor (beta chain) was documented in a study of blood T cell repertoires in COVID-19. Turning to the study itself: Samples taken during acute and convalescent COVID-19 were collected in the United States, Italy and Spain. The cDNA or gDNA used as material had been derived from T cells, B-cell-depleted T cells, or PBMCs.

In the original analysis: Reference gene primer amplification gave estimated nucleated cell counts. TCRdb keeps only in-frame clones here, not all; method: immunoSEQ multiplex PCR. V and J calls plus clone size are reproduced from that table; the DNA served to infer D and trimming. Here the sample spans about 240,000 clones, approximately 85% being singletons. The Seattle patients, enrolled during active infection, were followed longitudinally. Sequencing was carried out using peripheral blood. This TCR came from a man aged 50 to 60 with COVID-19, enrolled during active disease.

The CDR3 spells CASSLRNWGLLETQYF. CDR3 nucleotides: TGTGCCAGCAGCCTGCGGAACTGGGGCCTTCTTGAGACCCAGTACTTC. The rearrangement links TRBV5-6 to TRBJ2-5, with TRBD1 as a possible D gene (5 bases). This CDR3 contains 16 residues. Trimming removed 4 bases at V and 5 bases at J, with 21 bases between. Germline-derived CDR1 and CDR2 are SGHDT and YYEEEE.